Below, 12 T cell receptor beta chains from the same sample are listed, as sequenced in a study of T cells in Graves' hyperthyroidism and ophthalmopathy. TCR beta CDR3 regions were amplified from RNA transcripts. First-round RT-PCR targeting the TCR CDR3 was performed with the HTBI primer set. TCRdb called the multiplex PCR reads again in MiXCR, with one record for every CDR3 protein. The top ten clones hold 9.2% of a sample with under 400,000 distinct CDR3 sequences, less than 15% of them seen once. The sample taken for sequencing was blood. These receptors all come from a woman aged 18-35 years with Graves' hyperthyroidism.

Only a few counts were recorded for this clonotype. The V gene is TRBV7-2, the J gene TRBJ1-2; D might be TRBD1 (5 bases). V shed 0 bases and J shed 3 bases, with 8 bases lying between them. The length of the CDR3 is 14 residues. Per the germline V gene, CDR1 is SGHTA and CDR2 is FQGNSA. CDR3 sequence reads: CASSLAIGDYGYTF. The CDR3 DNA follows: TGTGCCAGCAGCTTAGCTATAGGGGACTATGGCTACACCTTC.

This clonotype came up many times. This chain links TRBV11-2 with TRBJ1-1; D not certain. Trimming stripped 5 bases from V and 1 base from J, with 5 bases between. The CDR3 length is 12 residues. Germline lookup yields CDR1 SGHAT and CDR2 FQNNGV. In nucleotides, the CDR3 is TGTGCCAGCAGCAGCACGAACACTGAAGCTTTCTTT. Its protein product is CASSSTNTEAFF.

This clonotype was counted many times. The rearrangement uses TRBV7-2 and TRBJ2-1; D is possibly TRBD2 (6 bases). The germline V gene encodes CDR1 SGHTA and CDR2 FQGNSA. The CDR3 has 16 amino acids. Trimming pared 1 base from V and 0 bases from J, leaving 10 bases between. The CDR3 is CASSLVSSASYNEQFF. CDR3 in DNA: TGTGCCAGCAGCTTAGTATCTAGCGCCTCCTACAATGAGCAGTTCTTC.

The rearrangement uses TRBV12-3 or TRBV12-4 and TRBJ2-1; 14 nucleotides match TRBD2. The CDR3 has 16 amino acids. J gave up 5 bases and V 5 bases, and 5 bases lay outside the gene matches. In DNA form, the CDR3 reads TGTGCCAGCAGTGACAAGACTAGCGGGAGGGACAATGAGCAGTTCTTC. Translation gives CASSDKTSGRDNEQFF.

In its sample, this clonotype was seen many times. The chain recombines TRBV12-3 or TRBV12-4 with TRBJ2-7; possibly TRBD1 for D (6 bases). V was shortened by 5 bases and J by 6 bases, with 14 bases between the two germline ends. This CDR3 is 13 amino acids long. The CDR3: CASSEGHQREQYF. The CDR3 bases are TGTGCCAGCAGTGAGGGACACCAACGCGAGCAGTACTTC.

The V gene is TRBV19, the J gene TRBJ2-7, with D unclear. CDR1 and CDR2 (germline): LNHDA, SQIVND (reference sequence). The CDR3 is 14 amino acids. V dropped 3 bases and J dropped 1 base, with 10 bases sitting between them. The CDR3 nucleotides are TGTGCCAGTAGTATCGCCGGGCTATCCTACGAGCAGTACTTC. It is translated as CASSIAGLSYEQYF.

This clonotype was detected ten times or more. This sequence joins TRBV11-3 and TRBJ2-1; the D is unclear. The CDR3 loop spans 15 amino acids. From germline, CDR1 is SGHNT and CDR2 YENEEA. Trimming shortened V by 4 bases and J by 0 bases, and 10 bases separated the two germline ends. CDR3 protein: CASSYDGSSYNEQFF. The CDR3 bases are TGTGCCAGCAGCTACGACGGAAGCTCCTACAATGAGCAGTTCTTC.

The chain combines TRBV9 with TRBJ1-6, with 7 bases matching TRBD1. Trimming took 4 bases from V and 10 from J; bases not matched to a gene: 11. CDR1 is SGDLS and CDR2 is YYNGEE in the germline V gene. This CDR3 region has 15 residues. CDR3 sequence (DNA): TGTGCCAGCAGCCGCCCACAGGGGATGTGGTCACCCCTCCACTTT. Encoded protein: CASSRPQGMWSPLHF.

This clonotype was observed at least ten times. V is TRBV20-1 and J is TRBJ2-7; D tentatively fits TRBD1 or TRBD2 (5 bases each). Between the trimmed V and J ends, which lost 3 bases and 0 bases, there was a span of 9 bases. In germline, CDR1 is DFQATT, CDR2 SNEGSKA (reference sequence). The CDR3 is made up of 13 amino acids. The CDR3 DNA reads as TGCAGTGCTAGGGGGGTCCGCTCCTACGAGCAGTACTTC. The encoded protein is CSARGVRSYEQYF.

There are many counts of this clonotype. This sequence joins TRBV6-1 and TRBJ2-7; TRBD1 is a possible D gene (7 bases). CDR3 size: 14 residues. V lost 4 bases and J lost 2, with 12 bases in between. Germline V CDR1 and CDR2: MNHNS, SASEGT. The CDR3 DNA sequence: TGTGCCAGCAGTGGTCAGGGGGGACCCTACGAGCAGTACTTC. Translating it yields CASSGQGGPYEQYF.

This clonotype has at least ten counts. The chain couples TRBV7-2 to TRBJ2-3; 10 bases map to TRBD1. The germline CDR1 and CDR2 sequences are SGHTA and FQGNSA. This CDR3 comprises 15 residues. With V trimmed by 1 base and J by 4 bases, 2 bases remained unmatched. CDR3 amino acids: CASSLGGTGADTQYF. In DNA form, the CDR3 reads TGTGCCAGCAGCTTAGGGGGGACAGGGGCAGATACGCAGTATTTT.

This clonotype has a count of ten or more. V gene TRBV18 combines with J gene TRBJ2-7; possible D gene TRBD2, 6 bases. The CDR3 consists of 14 residues. Germline V gene sequence: CDR1 KGHSH, CDR2 LQKENI. The V end was cut by 3 bases, the J end by 6 bases, with 15 bases between. The CDR3 region has the DNA TGTGCCAGCTCACCCGGGCAGGTCGGGGGCGAGCAGTACTTC. Protein product: CASSPGQVGGEQYF.